This TCR beta chain emerged from a study of CXCR3-negative and CXCR3-positive naive CD8 T cells. With UMI labels, 5' RACE was used to prepare the TRB cDNA libraries. Following a re-call of the 5' RACE reads, TCRdb has one entry per CDR3 protein and lacks DNA. Its table lists under 150,000 distinct CDR3 sequences. Study-level points and caveats: Relative to CXCR3-negative naive cells, CXCR3-positive naive cells had more hydrophobic TRB CDR3s. Surface CD5 matched across naive subsets, and TRB CDR3 properties served to infer TCR strength. Fresh PBMCs were used in most assays, and CXCR3 expression partially decreased after cryopreservation.

The CDR3 has 13 amino acids. Germline loops: CDR1 SEHNR, CDR2 FQNEAQ (reference sequence). A word on this clonotype: Antigen specificity is unknown.

Phenotypically, naive CD8+ T cells corresponded to CD45RO-CCR7+CD27+CD95-. Material for sequencing was naive CXCR3+ CD8+ T cells from blood. The subset was: CD45RO-CCR7+CD27+CD95- naive CD8+ T cells expressing CXCR3 (TNR3+). The J gene is TRBJ2-1, the V gene TRBV7-9; the D call from TCRdb, TRBD2, cannot be confirmed without DNA. The sequence came from a human donor in good health. Some clones in this sample may be carry-over from other donors' samples. The CDR3 here is CASSLGRDNEQFF.